This T cell receptor beta chain was sequenced in a study of shared clonotypes between healthy human individuals. Findings of the study overall: On the whole, naive subsets had larger estimated richness than memory subsets had.

Concerning this clone itself: The antigen remains undetermined.

Deep-level settings were used for running the assay. Repertoires were generated with immunoSEQ multiplex PCR, while TCRdb's copy carries only in-frame clones and drops some. The data show some 2.1 million clones, around 95% seen once. Naive CD8 cells, CD45RO-negative and positively selected for CCR7, excluded terminally differentiated effector memory CD45RA+ cells. Each of the donors was a healthy adult who was HIV-negative and had not had a recent acute infection or vaccination. CDR1 and CDR2 from the germline V gene are SGDLS and YYNGEE. The V end lost 4 bases, the J end lost 7 bases, and 14 bases lay between the germline ends. This CDR3 is built from 13 residues.

Specimen: naive CD8+ T cells from PBMCs. This clonotype was sampled from a man in his late teens or twenties in good health. Some clones in this sample may be carry-over from other donors' samples. The J gene is TRBJ1-1, the V gene TRBV9; D perhaps matches TRBD1 (6 bases). The CDR3 DNA follows: TGTGCCAGCAGCCCCGGACAGCCCCTTGAAGCTTTCTTT. Protein: CASSPGQPLEAFF.